This T cell receptor beta chain was captured by sequencing in a study of blood T cell repertoires in COVID-19. The overall study: Samples of COVID-19 (acute and convalescent) were obtained from the United States, Italy and Spain. PBMCs, B-cell-depleted T cells, or T cells were the source of the cDNA or gDNA that made up the material.

With 6 bases removed from V and 2 bases from J, the gap between germline ends came to 18 bases. CDR1 and CDR2 (germline): LGHDT, YNNKEL (reference sequence). This CDR3 has 16 residues. Original methodology: Estimates of nucleated cell counts were drawn from the amplification of reference gene primers. Sequencing was performed with immunoSEQ multiplex PCR; in TCRdb, only in-frame clones are kept and a portion is missing. D and trimming come from the DNA, and the V and J calls and clone size come from that table. The repertoire holds around 160,000 clones, with approximately 85% as singletons. The origin of this receptor is a man aged 55 to 70 with active or convalescent COVID-19. Specimen: peripheral blood. V and J are TRBV3-1 (or the pseudogene TRBV3-2) and TRBJ2-3; D is possibly TRBD1 (5 bases). CDR3 DNA sequence: TGTGCCAGCAGTCCCTATGCGACAGTCTACACAGATACGCAGTATTTT. Translated, it gives CASSPYATVYTDTQYF.